This T cell receptor beta chain is from a study of CD8 T cells in Susac syndrome. RNA amounts of 0.5 to 1 ug underwent reverse transcription with random hexamers. Amplification of the TCR beta CDR3 was carried out by immunoSEQ multiplex PCR, which spanned a total of 54 Vbeta and 13 Jbeta segments. MiXCR, run by TCRdb on the immunoSEQ multiplex PCR reads, gives a single entry per CDR3 protein. The sample includes more than 150,000 distinct CDR3 sequences, roughly 94% of them seen just once. Between the trimmed V and J ends, which lost 5 bases and 4 bases, there was a span of 11 bases. CDR1 is KGHDR, CDR2 SFDVKD, per germline. The CDR3 has 14 amino acids. Multiple sclerosis controls were treatment-naive patients with stable or active relapsing-remitting disease.

The receptor's source is a human donor with multiple sclerosis. The sequencing input was CD8+ T cells from PBMCs. This chain links TRBV24-1 with TRBJ2-1; D is unclear. CDR3 sequence (DNA): TGTGCCACCAGTGGGCGGATTAAATACAATGAGCAGTTCTTC. Protein product: CATSGRIKYNEQFF.